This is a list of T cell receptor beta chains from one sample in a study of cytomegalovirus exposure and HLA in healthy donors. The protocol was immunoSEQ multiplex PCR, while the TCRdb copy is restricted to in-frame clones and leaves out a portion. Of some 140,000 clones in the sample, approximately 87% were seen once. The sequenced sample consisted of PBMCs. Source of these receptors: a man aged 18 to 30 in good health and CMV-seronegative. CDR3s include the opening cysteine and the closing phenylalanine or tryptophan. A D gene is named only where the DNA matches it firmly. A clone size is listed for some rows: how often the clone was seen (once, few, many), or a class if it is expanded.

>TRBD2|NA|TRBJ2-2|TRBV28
CASSATSGRETGELFF
TGTGCCAGCAGCGCTACTAGCGGGAGGGAGACCGGGGAGCTGTTTTTT
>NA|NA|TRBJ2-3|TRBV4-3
CASSQVPHTDTQYF
TGCGCCAGCAGCCAAGTTCCCCACACAGATACGCAGTATTTT
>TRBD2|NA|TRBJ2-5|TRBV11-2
CASSLVGPRGLAGGETQYF
TGTGCCAGCAGCTTAGTAGGACCCCGGGGACTAGCGGGAGGAGAGACCCAGTACTTC
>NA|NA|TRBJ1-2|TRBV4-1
CASSQGGRALAGYTF
TGCGCCAGCAGCCAAGGTGGCAGGGCTTTGGCTGGCTACACCTTC
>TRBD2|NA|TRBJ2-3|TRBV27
CASSSSAGEMTDTQYF
TGTGCCAGCAGTTCGTCAGCGGGAGAGATGACAGATACGCAGTATTTT
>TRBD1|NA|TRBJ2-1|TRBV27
CASSFATGSSYNEQFF
TGTGCCAGCAGTTTCGCGACAGGGAGCTCCTACAATGAGCAGTTCTTC
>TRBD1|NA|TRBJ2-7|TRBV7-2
CASSFDRGGYYEQYF
TGTGCCAGCAGCTTCGACAGGGGGGGGTACTACGAGCAGTACTTC
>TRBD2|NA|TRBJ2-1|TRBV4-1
CASTRGGGYNEQFF
TGCGCCAGCACCCGGGGCGGGGGCTACAATGAGCAGTTCTTC
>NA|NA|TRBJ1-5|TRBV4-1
CASSQAWQRLNQPQHF
TGCGCCAGCAGCCAAGCTTGGCAGCGTCTTAATCAGCCCCAGCATTTT
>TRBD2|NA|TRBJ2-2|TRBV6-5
CASRGGRVYTGELFF
TGTGCCAGCAGGGGGGGGAGGGTTTACACCGGGGAGCTGTTTTTT
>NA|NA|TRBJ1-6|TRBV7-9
CASSLALSSYNSPLHF
TGTGCCAGCAGCTTAGCGTTGAGCTCCTATAATTCACCCCTCCACTTT
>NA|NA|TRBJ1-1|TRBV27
CASSLFWGATEAFF
TGTGCCAGCAGTTTATTCTGGGGAGCCACTGAAGCTTTCTTT
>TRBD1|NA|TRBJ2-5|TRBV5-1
CASSQVWTGEETQYF
TGCGCCAGCAGCCAGGTATGGACAGGGGAAGAGACCCAGTACTTC
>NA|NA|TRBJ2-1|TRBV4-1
CASSQGPATGEQFF
TGCGCCAGCAGCCAAGGCCCAGCAACGGGGGAGCAGTTCTTC
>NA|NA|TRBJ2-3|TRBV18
CASSPPGYRADTQYF
TGTGCCAGCTCACCCCCAGGGTACCGAGCAGATACGCAGTATTTT
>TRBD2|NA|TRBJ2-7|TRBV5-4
CASSTLGGNSYEQYF
TGTGCCAGCAGCACCCTCGGGGGGAACTCCTACGAGCAGTACTTC
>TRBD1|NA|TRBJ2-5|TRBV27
CASSGTGQETQYF
TGTGCCAGCTCCGGGACAGGGCAAGAGACCCAGTACTTC
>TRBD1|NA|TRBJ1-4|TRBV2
CASSLTTGGDEKLFF
TGTGCCAGCAGCCTTACGACAGGGGGGGATGAAAAACTGTTTTTT
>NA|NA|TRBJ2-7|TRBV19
CASSRGGGPSYEQYF
TGTGCCAGTAGCCGAGGGGGGGGCCCCTCCTACGAGCAGTACTTC
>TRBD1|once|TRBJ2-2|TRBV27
CASSAPGGGTGELFF
TGTGCCAGCAGTGCCCCAGGGGGTGGAACCGGGGAGCTGTTTTTT
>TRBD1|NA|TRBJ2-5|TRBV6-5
CASSFEGQGETQYF
TGTGCCAGCAGTTTTGAGGGACAGGGAGAGACCCAGTACTTC
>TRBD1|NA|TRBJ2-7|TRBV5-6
CASSPQGAAYEQYF
TGTGCCAGCAGCCCTCAGGGGGCGGCCTACGAGCAGTACTTC
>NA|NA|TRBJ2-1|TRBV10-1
CASSASVAGNNNEQFF
TGCGCCAGCAGTGCCTCGGTGGCGGGAAATAACAATGAGCAGTTCTTC
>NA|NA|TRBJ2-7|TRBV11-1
CASSFMRDSGMNF
TGTGCCAGCAGCTTCATGCGGGACAGTGGGATGAATTTC
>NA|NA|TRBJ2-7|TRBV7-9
CASSTGQTYEQYF
TGTGCCAGCAGCACCGGACAGACCTACGAGCAGTACTTC
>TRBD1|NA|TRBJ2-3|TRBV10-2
CASRLGTVGDTQYF
TGCGCCAGCAGACTTGGGACAGTTGGAGATACGCAGTATTTT
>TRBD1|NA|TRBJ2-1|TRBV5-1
CASSPFGTAAFPQENEQFF
TGCGCCAGCAGCCCATTCGGGACAGCCGCTTTCCCACAGGAGAATGAGCAGTTCTTC
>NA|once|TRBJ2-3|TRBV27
CASSSSRGFENTQYF
TGTGCCAGCAGTTCCTCGAGAGGGTTCGAAAATACGCAGTATTTT
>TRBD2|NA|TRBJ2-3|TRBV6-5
CASSYSVSGEADTQYF
TGTGCCAGCAGTTACTCGGTTAGCGGGGAGGCAGATACGCAGTATTTT
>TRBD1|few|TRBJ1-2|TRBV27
CASSLSRTGGADYGYTF
TGTGCCAGCAGTTTATCCCGCACAGGGGGCGCCGACTATGGCTACACCTTC
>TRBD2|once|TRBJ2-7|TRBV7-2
CASSLAGLAGYREQYF
TGTGCCAGCAGCTTAGCGGGACTAGCGGGATATCGGGAGCAGTACTTC
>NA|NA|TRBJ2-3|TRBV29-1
CSVEQGLKLDTQYF
TGCAGCGTTGAACAGGGTTTGAAATTGGATACGCAGTATTTT
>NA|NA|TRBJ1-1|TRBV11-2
CASSFLLTGSDEAFF
TGTGCCAGCAGCTTCCTCCTTACGGGTTCCGATGAAGCTTTCTTT
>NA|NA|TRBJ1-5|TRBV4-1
CASSQDPGTPQHF
TGCGCCAGCAGCCAGGACCCCGGGACACCCCAGCATTTT
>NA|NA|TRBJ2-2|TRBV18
CASSLSPEGYGELFF
TGTGCCAGCTCCCTTTCACCGGAGGGGTACGGGGAGCTGTTTTTT
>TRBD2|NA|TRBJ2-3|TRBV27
CASSFLRERWITDTQYF
TGTGCCAGCAGTTTCCTGCGGGAGAGATGGATAACAGATACGCAGTATTTT
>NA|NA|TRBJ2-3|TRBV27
CASSLSGIAGSGTQYF
TGTGCCAGCAGTTTATCCGGGATCGCCGGGTCGGGTACGCAGTATTTT
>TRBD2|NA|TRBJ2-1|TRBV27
CASRPTRGDEQFF
TGTGCCAGCAGGCCGACCCGGGGGGATGAGCAGTTCTTC
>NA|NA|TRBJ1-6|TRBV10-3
CAISQGINSPLHF
TGTGCCATCAGTCAGGGGATTAATTCACCCCTCCACTTT
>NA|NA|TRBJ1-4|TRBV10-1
CASSDGRVGEKLFF
TGCGCCAGCAGTGACGGCAGGGTGGGTGAAAAACTGTTTTTT
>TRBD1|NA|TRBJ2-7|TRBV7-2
CASSPGQGAYEQYF
TGTGCCAGCAGCCCGGGACAGGGGGCCTACGAGCAGTACTTC
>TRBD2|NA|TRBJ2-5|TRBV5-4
CASSPRGEATQYF
TGTGCCAGCAGCCCCCGGGGGGAAGCGACCCAGTACTTC
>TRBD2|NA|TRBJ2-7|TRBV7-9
CASSPITGTIYEQYF
TGTGCCAGCAGCCCTATCACCGGGACTATCTACGAGCAGTACTTC
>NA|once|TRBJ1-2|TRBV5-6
CASSLAQGMRQNYGYTF
TGTGCCAGCAGCTTGGCTCAGGGTATGAGGCAAAACTATGGCTACACCTTC
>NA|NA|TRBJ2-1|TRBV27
CASNPTTISYNEQFF
TGTGCCAGCAATCCGACTACCATCTCCTACAATGAGCAGTTCTTC
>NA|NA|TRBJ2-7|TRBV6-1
CASVQGGLEGYEQYF
TGTGCCAGCGTACAAGGCGGGCTAGAGGGCTACGAGCAGTACTTC
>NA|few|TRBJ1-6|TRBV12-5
CASAIEEGAPLHF
TGTGCTAGTGCCATTGAGGAAGGGGCACCCCTCCACTTT
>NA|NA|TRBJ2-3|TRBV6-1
CASSDRRGTQYF
TGTGCCAGCAGTGACCGAAGGGGGACGCAGTATTTT
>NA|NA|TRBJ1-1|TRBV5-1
CASSLGPGQPNTEAFF
TGCGCCAGCAGCTTGGGACCGGGACAACCGAACACTGAAGCTTTCTTT
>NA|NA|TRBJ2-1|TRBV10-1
CASSDYLTSSYNEQFF
TGCGCCAGCAGTGATTATCTTACCAGCTCCTACAATGAGCAGTTCTTC
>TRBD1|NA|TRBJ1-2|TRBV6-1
CASSVAAGGAGGYTF
TGTGCCAGCAGTGTTGCGGCAGGGGGCGCCGGTGGCTACACCTTC
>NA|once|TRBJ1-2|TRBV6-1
CATSSGYGYTF
TGTGCCACCTCTAGTGGGTATGGCTACACCTTC
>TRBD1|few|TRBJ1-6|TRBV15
CATSRDRGGSPLHF
TGTGCCACCAGTCGAGACAGGGGCGGATCACCCCTCCACTTT
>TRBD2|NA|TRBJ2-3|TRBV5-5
CASSLTAGEGDTQYF
TGTGCCAGCAGCTTAACAGCGGGGGAGGGAGATACGCAGTATTTT
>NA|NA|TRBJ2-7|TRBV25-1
CASRKGPHTYEQYF
TGTGCCAGCAGAAAGGGGCCCCATACCTACGAGCAGTACTTC
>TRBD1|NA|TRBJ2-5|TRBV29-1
CSPQGGRGETQYF
TGCAGCCCACAGGGGGGTAGGGGAGAGACCCAGTACTTC
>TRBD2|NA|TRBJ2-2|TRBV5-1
CASSFGGLDTGELFF
TGCGCCAGCAGCTTTGGGGGACTAGACACCGGGGAGCTGTTTTTT
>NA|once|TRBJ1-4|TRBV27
CASSNVGEGFEKLFF
TGTGCCAGCAGTAACGTTGGGGAGGGGTTTGAAAAACTGTTTTTT
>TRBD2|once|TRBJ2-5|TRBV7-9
CASSLRLAGEETQYF
TGTGCCAGCAGCCTGCGACTAGCGGGAGAAGAGACCCAGTACTTC